Below, one TCR beta chain is given with its context. This sample stems from a study of control samples from healthy donors and cancer patients. Between the trimmed V and J ends, which lost 3 bases and 5 bases, there was a span of 13 bases. There are 13 residues in the CDR3. Germline V gives CDR1 GTSNPN, CDR2 SVGIG (reference sequence). TCRdb's copy holds only in-frame clones and misses some; the assay was immunoSEQ multiplex PCR. The table includes some 100,000 clones, approximately 86% detected once. The sequenced sample consisted of blood. The rearrangement uses TRBV30 and TRBJ2-5; TRBD1 is a possible D gene (5 bases). The sequence derives from a man aged 25-45 years in good health. CDR3 sequence reads: CAWSGQGLETQYF. DNA of the CDR3: TGTGCCTGGAGCGGTCAGGGTTTGGAGACCCAGTACTTC.